This paragraph reports one T cell receptor beta chain. This clone was found many times. What this receptor recognizes is not known. No base-level quality is on record; no much larger clone is a single base apart. TRB sequencing used genomic DNA with the immunoSEQ assay at survey resolution or the hsTCRB kit. Processing in the source paper ran as follows. Initial read processing used immunoSEQ software, and repertoire analyses used the LymphoSeq R package. Clonality was computed as 1 minus normalized Shannon entropy, and a Gini coefficient was also calculated for each TRB dataset. Phenotypes of unsorted samples were inferred by mapping TRB sequences from sorted subsets of the recipient or donor onto unsorted samples of the same recipient. TCRdb's version of the immuneACCESS table is confined to in-frame rearrangements and falls short of the full clone set. An unresolved V gene accounts for under half of the shortfall where checked; the remainder is of unknown origin. That table is the source of V, J and clone size, and D and trimming were worked out from the DNA. For this sample, over 30,000 clones appear and none is a singleton. More than 4.5% of the sample is in the top ten clones.

This record comes from a study of T cells after posttransplantation cyclophosphamide (dated by TCRdb to 2016 to 2017). In terms of the full investigation: Using TRB sequencing, the study followed how the T cell repertoire reconstituted after myeloablative bone marrow transplantation in which posttransplantation cyclophosphamide served as GVHD prophylaxis. TRB sequencing was performed on blood from all 34 PTCy patients with 1-year posttransplant specimens. TRA and TRB clonality were tightly correlated in 10 or so samples, so subsequent TCR analyses focused on TRB only. In 3 patients, up to about 3 additional blood samples taken between 2 and 5.2 years after transplant also underwent TRB sequencing, as did pretransplant blood from a handful of patients. Public TRB sequences were checked against a database of over 3,600 sequences associated with responses to pathogens, tumor antigens, self-antigens and alloantigens. Antigen receptor sequencing covered samples from approximately 32 PTCy-treated patients and fewer than 20 of their related bone marrow donors. The full study reports these points: The TRB repertoires of T cells infiltrating skin or GI tract showed only limited overlap with the TRB repertoires of T cells in blood. At 1-2 months, donor-recipient similarity was low but rose over the first year, and the later blood repertoires were often dominated by donor CD8+ memory clones. Across approximately 45 patients, TRB clonality was highly associated with recipient CMV seropositivity and CMV reactivation, and diversity in PTCy patients was similar to diversity in CNI/methotrexate controls.

CDR1 LNHDA and CDR2 SQIVND are derived from the germline V gene (reference sequence). CDR3 length: 17 amino acids, cysteine to phenylalanine. Only CDR3 DNA is held: 51 bases, read in frame from base 1. The V end loses 3 bases and the J end loses 0 bases, and a stretch of 12 bases separates them. On the day of marrow donation, related bone marrow donors gave peripheral blood samples. Peripheral blood and bone marrow mononuclear cells were isolated by Ficoll-Hypaque density centrifugation and cryopreserved. This receptor was taken from a woman between 45 and 65 years old in good health and a related stem cell transplant donor. The sequenced material came from PBMCs. The V and J segments used are TRBV19 and TRBJ1-6; a tentative D match to TRBD1 spans 5 bases. The CDR3 reads as follows: CASSMGRGRSYNSPLHF. The nucleotides are TGTGCCAGTAGTATGGGTAGGGGCCGCTCCTATAATTCACCCCTCCACTTT.